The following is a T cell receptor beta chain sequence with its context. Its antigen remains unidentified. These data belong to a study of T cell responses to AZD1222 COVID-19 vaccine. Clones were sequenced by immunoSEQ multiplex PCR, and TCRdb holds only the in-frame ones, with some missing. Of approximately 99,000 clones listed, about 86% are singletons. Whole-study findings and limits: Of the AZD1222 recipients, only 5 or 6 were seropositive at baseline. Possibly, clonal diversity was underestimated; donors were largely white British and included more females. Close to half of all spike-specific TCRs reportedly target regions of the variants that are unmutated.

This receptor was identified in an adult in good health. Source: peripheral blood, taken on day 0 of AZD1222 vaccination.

Here the CDR3 reads CASSPPGTYRGEAFF. Written as DNA, the CDR3 is TGTGCCAGCAGCCCACCCGGGACTTATCGGGGTGAAGCTTTCTTT. This sequence joins TRBV11-2 and TRBJ1-1; D perhaps matches TRBD1 (5 bases). This CDR3 contains 15 residues. V was clipped by 5 bases and J by 7 bases, with 20 bases between them. Germline values: CDR1 SGHAT, CDR2 FQNNGV.